The clone carrying this T cell receptor (beta chain) has only a few counts. Antigen: not known. This sample is drawn from a study of vaccination and CD4 T cells after COVID-19. Overall study: The authors used overlapping spike peptides from SARS-CoV-2, HCoV-NL63, HCoV-OC43 and HCoV-229E to stimulate cells.

The CDR3 contains 13 residues. Germline CDR1 is DFQATT and CDR2 is SNEGSKA (reference sequence). V was cut by 3 bases and J by 3 bases, with 11 bases left in between. Documented treatment: roughly 10-day PBMC culture with coronavirus spike peptide pools or control peptides (ViraFEST assay). Cell culture was performed with two million PBMCs per well in the presence of about 10 IU/ml IL-2 and roughly 10 ug/ml peptide pools. Investigators isolated CD4+ T cells by negative selection after roughly 9 days of culture. The Oncomine TCR Beta short-read assay sequenced DNA from cultured CD4+ T cells. Cultured CD4+ T cells were the source of extracted genomic DNA. TCRdb recomputed calls from the PCR reads with MiXCR, one row per CDR3 protein. The sample lists about 13,000 distinct CDR3 sequences, 60% to 80% seen once, with about 7.5% in the top ten.

The origin of this receptor is a human donor who received a COVID-19 vaccine. The chain employs TRBV20-1 and TRBJ2-5; D remains ambiguous. The source was CD4+ T cells from blood, cultured in vitro, collected after SARS-CoV-2 vaccination. The CDR3: CSARSPWEETQYF. The DNA of the CDR3 is TGCAGTGCTAGGAGCCCCTGGGAAGAGACCCAGTACTTC.